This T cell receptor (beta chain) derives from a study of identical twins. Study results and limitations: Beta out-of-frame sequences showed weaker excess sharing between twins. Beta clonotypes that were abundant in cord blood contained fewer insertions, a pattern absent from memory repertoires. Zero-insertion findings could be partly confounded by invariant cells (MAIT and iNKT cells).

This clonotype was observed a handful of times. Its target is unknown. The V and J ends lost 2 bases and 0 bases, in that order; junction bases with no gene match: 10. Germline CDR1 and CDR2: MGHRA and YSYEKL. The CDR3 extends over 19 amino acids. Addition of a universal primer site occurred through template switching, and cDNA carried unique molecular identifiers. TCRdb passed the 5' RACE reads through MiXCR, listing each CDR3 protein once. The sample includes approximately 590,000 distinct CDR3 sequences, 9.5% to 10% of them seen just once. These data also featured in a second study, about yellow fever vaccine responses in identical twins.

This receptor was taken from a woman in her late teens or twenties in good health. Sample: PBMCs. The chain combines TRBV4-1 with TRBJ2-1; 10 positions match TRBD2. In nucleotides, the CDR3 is TGCGCCAGCAGCCAACCACTAGCGGGACGTCCGAGCTCCTACAATGAGCAGTTCTTC. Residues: CASSQPLAGRPSSYNEQFF.